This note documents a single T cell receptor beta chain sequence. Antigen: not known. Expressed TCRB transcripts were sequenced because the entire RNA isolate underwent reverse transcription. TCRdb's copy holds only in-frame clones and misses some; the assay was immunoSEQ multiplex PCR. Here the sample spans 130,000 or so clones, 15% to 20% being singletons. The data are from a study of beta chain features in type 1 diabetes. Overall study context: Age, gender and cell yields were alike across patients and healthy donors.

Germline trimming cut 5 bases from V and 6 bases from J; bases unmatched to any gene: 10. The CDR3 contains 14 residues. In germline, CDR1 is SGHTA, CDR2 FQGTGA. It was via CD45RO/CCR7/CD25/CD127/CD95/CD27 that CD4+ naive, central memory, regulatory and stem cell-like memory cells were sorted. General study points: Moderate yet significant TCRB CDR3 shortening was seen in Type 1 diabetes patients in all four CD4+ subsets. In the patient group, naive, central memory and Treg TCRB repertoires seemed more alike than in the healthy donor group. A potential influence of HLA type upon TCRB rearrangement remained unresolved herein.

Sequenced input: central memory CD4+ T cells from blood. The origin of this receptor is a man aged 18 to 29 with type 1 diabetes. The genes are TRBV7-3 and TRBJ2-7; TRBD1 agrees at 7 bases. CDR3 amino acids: CASSPTGNEGEQYF. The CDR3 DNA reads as TGTGCCAGCAGCCCGACAGGGAACGAGGGCGAGCAGTACTTC.